This T cell receptor beta chain is drawn from a study of CD8 T cells in ankylosing spondylitis. Comments on this clonotype: Its antigen is currently unknown.

Study observations and caveats: Blood from ankylosing spondylitis patients appeared to carry a characteristic roughly eight-variant TCR beta motif.

With 4 bases clipped from V and 7 bases from J, the junction kept 10 bases outside the gene matches. Germline assignment: CDR1 SGHRS and CDR2 YFSETQ. This CDR3 comprises 16 residues. One entry per CDR3 protein results from TCRdb running MiXCR on the 5' RACE reads. The sample lists approximately 440,000 distinct CDR3 sequences; about a sixth were seen once. The sample taken for sequencing was blood, either unsorted or a sorted T cell fraction (not recorded which). The chain combines TRBV5-1 with TRBJ2-2; 10 nucleotides line up with TRBD1. The origin of this receptor is a male donor with ankylosing spondylitis. The CDR3, as DNA: TGCGCCAGCAGCCATTACGGGACAGGGGCCAACGGGGAGCTGTTTTTT. The encoded protein is CASSHYGTGANGELFF.